Presented here are 4 T cell receptor beta chains from one specimen sequenced in a study of blood T cell repertoires in COVID-19. Sequencing was performed with immunoSEQ multiplex PCR; in TCRdb, only in-frame clones are kept and a portion is missing. The sample yields hundreds of thousands of clones, over 70% seen once. Sequenced: peripheral blood. These receptor sequences come from a woman in her thirties or forties who had recovered from COVID-19.

This rearrangement joins TRBV3-1 (or the pseudogene TRBV3-2) to TRBJ2-3, with a possible D match to TRBD2 (5 bases). Trimming removed 4 bases at V and 0 bases at J, with 11 bases between. The CDR3 length is 15 residues. CDR1 and CDR2 from the germline V gene are LGHDT and YNNKEL (reference sequence). The CDR3 bases are TGTGCCAGCAGCCCCACTAGTCCTAGCACAGATACGCAGTATTTT. Protein product: CASSPTSPSTDTQYF.

This chain joins TRBV30 and TRBJ1-4; D perhaps matches TRBD1 (5 bases). Germline-derived CDR1 and CDR2 are GTSNPN and SVGIG (reference sequence). The ends were cut back, 8 bases at V and 4 bases at J, with 14 bases in the middle. The CDR3 is 13 residues long. Here the CDR3 DNA reads TGTGCCCTCGGGGGGTTTGATAATGAAAAACTGTTTTTT. Translated: CALGGFDNEKLFF.

The CDR3 sequence: CASSPLGQGPYEQYF. CDR3 DNA: TGTGCCAGCAGCCCGTTAGGACAGGGGCCCTACGAGCAGTACTTC. The rearrangement uses TRBV7-6 and TRBJ2-7, with 9 positions matching TRBD1. Germline V gene lookup returns CDR1 SGHVS and CDR2 FNYEAQ. The CDR3 consists of 15 residues. V gave up 5 bases and J gave up 2 bases; unmatched junction bases: 7.

The chain carries TRBV12-5 and TRBJ1-5; a possible D gene is TRBD1 (6 bases). V dropped 1 base and J dropped 11 bases, with 12 bases sitting between them. There are 13 residues in the CDR3. Germline CDR1 is LGHNT and CDR2 is FRNRAP. CDR3: CASGLDGTSAQHF. CDR3 nucleotide sequence: TGTGCTAGTGGTTTGGACGGGACATCGGCCCAGCATTTT. Combining the CDR3 with reference TRBV12-5 and TRBJ1-5 gives the whole variable domain DARVTQTPRHKVTEMGQEVTMRCQPILGHNTVFWYRQTMMQGLELLAYFRNRAPLDDSGMPKDRFSAEMPDATLATLKIQPSEPRDSAVYFCASGLDGTSAQHFGDGTRLSIL.